A single sample gave rise to the 22 T cell receptor beta chains below, sequenced in a study of cytomegalovirus exposure and HLA in healthy donors. In the PCR, 60 Vbeta and 13 Jbeta primers were used. Assay: immunoSEQ multiplex PCR; the TCRdb copy retains only in-frame clones and omits some. Of over 150,000 clones detected, about four fifths appear once; the ten largest clones hold over 2.5%. The sequenced sample was PBMCs. These receptors were collected from a man aged 18 to 30 in good health and CMV-seronegative.

The chain is built from TRBV6-6 and TRBJ1-5, with 8 positions matching TRBD1. Germline assignment: CDR1 MNHNY and CDR2 SVGAGI (reference sequence). The CDR3 sequence is 16 residues long. V lost 7 bases and J lost 5; bases outside the gene matches: 13. The CDR3 reads CASKVDRAKGDQPQHF. The CDR3 nucleotides are TGTGCCAGCAAGGTGGACAGGGCGAAAGGGGATCAGCCCCAGCATTTT.

CDR3 DNA: TGTGCCAGCAGCTTAGAGCTCTACAATGAGCAGTTCTTC. This translates into CASSLELYNEQFF. J is TRBJ2-1 and V is TRBV7-6, with D unresolved. CDR3 length: 13 residues. The ends were cut back, 1 base at V and 3 bases at J, with 4 bases in the middle. Germline V gene data show CDR1 as SGHVS and CDR2 as FNYEAQ.

This chain links TRBV6-5 with TRBJ1-4; 12 bases map to TRBD1. CDR1 is MNHEY and CDR2 is SVGAGI in the germline V gene. Germline trimming cut 7 bases from V and 8 bases from J; bases unmatched to any gene: 8. The CDR3 spans 15 residues. CDR3 protein: CASNPGQGAREKLFF. For the CDR3, the DNA is TGTGCCAGCAACCCGGGACAGGGGGCAAGAGAAAAACTGTTTTTT.

This chain joins TRBV11-2 and TRBJ2-5; 8 nucleotides align to TRBD2. This CDR3 contains 17 residues. The germline gives CDR1 SGHAT, CDR2 FQNNGV. The junction had 16 bases not matched to a gene; V was cut back by 5 bases and J by 5 bases. The CDR3 spells CASSLRPGRDWWETQYF. The CDR3 bases are TGTGCCAGCAGCCTTAGACCCGGGAGGGATTGGTGGGAGACCCAGTACTTC.

This clone has only a few counts. This chain connects TRBV28 to TRBJ2-5; 7 bases fit TRBD1. There are 13 residues in the CDR3. V gave up 5 bases and J gave up 2 bases; unmatched junction bases: 2. Germline V CDR1 and CDR2: MDHEN, SYDVKM. The CDR3 is CASSRGQQETQYF. The CDR3 DNA follows: TGTGCCAGCAGTCGGGGACAGCAAGAGACCCAGTACTTC.

To note about this clone: Other DNA sequences of this sample code for an identical CDR3. The chain is built from TRBV27 and TRBJ2-1; TRBD1 aligns across 9 bases. Germline CDR1 MNHEY, CDR2 SMNVEV (reference sequence). This CDR3 spans 15 amino acids. J lost 2 bases, V lost 2 bases, and 1 base had no gene match. The CDR3 sequence: CASSLGTGTYNEQFF. The CDR3 DNA reads as TGTGCCAGCAGTTTAGGGACAGGGACCTACAATGAGCAGTTCTTC.

The chain uses TRBV5-5 and TRBJ2-7; 10 nucleotides agree with TRBD2. The junction had 10 bases not matched to a gene; V was cut back by 4 bases and J by 3 bases. The germline gives CDR1 SGHKS, CDR2 YYEKEE (reference sequence). This CDR3 region has 16 residues. The CDR3 reads CASSPPLAGAYYEQYF. CDR3 DNA sequence: TGTGCCAGCAGCCCCCCCCTAGCGGGGGCCTACTACGAGCAGTACTTC.

The chain uses TRBV9 and TRBJ1-4; 7 bases match TRBD1. With 4 bases clipped from V and 8 bases from J, the junction kept 8 bases outside the gene matches. The CDR3 contains 14 residues. CDR1 SGDLS and CDR2 YYNGEE come from the germline V gene. The CDR3 sequence is CASSPGTVREKLFF. CDR3 bases: TGTGCCAGCAGCCCCGGGACAGTACGCGAAAAACTGTTTTTT.

The J gene is TRBJ2-7, the V gene TRBV6-5, with 8 bases matching TRBD1. The CDR3 spans 13 residues. The V segment lost 2 bases and the J segment 4 bases; nucleotides outside the gene matches: 1. Germline lookup yields CDR1 MNHEY and CDR2 SVGAGI. The CDR3 region is CASSYDRGYEQYV. The CDR3 nucleotides are TGTGCCAGCAGTTACGACAGGGGATACGAGCAGTACGTC.

This chain joins TRBV20-1 and TRBJ2-3; D is unresolved. Germline V gene sequence: CDR1 DFQATT, CDR2 SNEGSKA (reference sequence). Trimming removed 3 bases from V and 6 bases from J, with 7 bases in between. There are 11 residues in the CDR3. The CDR3 region is CSASREDTQYF. In DNA form, the CDR3 reads TGCAGTGCTAGTCGAGAGGATACGCAGTATTTT.

This clone was counted between two and nine times. The chain carries TRBV6-1 and TRBJ2-5, with TRBD2 identical over 10 bases. This CDR3 is built from 15 residues. Trimming at V came to 0 bases and at J to 5 bases, leaving 3 bases not matched to a gene. Germline-derived CDR1 and CDR2 are MNHNS and SASEGT. This CDR3 is CASSEASGGPETQYF. For the CDR3, the DNA is TGTGCCAGCAGTGAAGCTAGCGGGGGGCCGGAGACCCAGTACTTC.

V and J are TRBV18 and TRBJ2-5, with 8 bases that match TRBD1. With V trimmed by 2 bases and J by 3 bases, 14 bases remained unmatched. This CDR3 has 18 amino acids. Germline CDR1 reads KGHSH; CDR2 reads LQKENI. CDR3 region: CASSPSPSLGTGEETQYF. For the CDR3, the DNA is TGTGCCAGCTCACCATCCCCTAGCCTCGGGACAGGAGAAGAGACCCAGTACTTC.

Concerning this clone itself: At one of its ends the junction is not consistent with the germline gene, which may arise from a read error. CDR3 DNA: TGTGCCAGCAGCTTGGCGGGATTCTCCTACGGGCAGTACTTC. It encodes CASSLAGFSYGQYF. The gene calls are TRBV11-2 and TRBJ2-7; possible D gene TRBD2, 6 bases. Germline CDR1 and CDR2: SGHAT and FQNNGV. This CDR3 spans 14 amino acids.

As regards this clone: This sample includes further DNA sequences coding for the same CDR3. The V call is TRBV19, the J call TRBJ1-5; D is unclear. This CDR3 is 14 amino acids long. The germline V gene has CDR1 LNHDA and CDR2 SQIVND (reference sequence). V lost 3 bases and J lost 5, with 11 bases in between. The CDR3 loop is CASSIGLLDQPQHF. CDR3 DNA: TGTGCCAGTAGTATTGGACTTTTAGATCAGCCCCAGCATTTT. The variable domain in full, completed from reference TRBV19 and TRBJ1-5, reads DGGITQSPKYLFRKEGQNVTLSCEQNLNHDAMYWYRQDPGQGLRLIYYSQIVNDFQKGDIAEGYSVSREKKESFPLTVTSAQKNPTAFYLCASSIGLLDQPQHFGDGTRLSIL.

This chain uses TRBV7-8 with TRBJ2-1; 9 bases map to TRBD2. CDR3 size: 16 residues. The germline V gene encodes CDR1 SGHVS and CDR2 FQNEAQ. Trimming at V came to 0 bases and at J to 6 bases, leaving 6 bases not matched to a gene. This CDR3 is CASSLASAGGFNEQFF. As DNA, the CDR3 is TGTGCCAGCAGCTTAGCGTCAGCGGGGGGATTCAATGAGCAGTTCTTC.

J is TRBJ1-6 and V is TRBV28, with 9 bases that match TRBD1. Germline lookup yields CDR1 MDHEN and CDR2 SYDVKM. Trimming took 5 bases from V and 10 from J; bases not matched to a gene: 9. CDR3 length equals 15 residues. The CDR3 DNA follows: TGTGCCAGCAGTACCCAGGGACAGGGATGGTCACCCCTCCACTTT. This encodes CASSTQGQGWSPLHF.

The chain's CDR3 is CASSLAPGAPGNEKLFF. The DNA of the CDR3 is TGCGCCAGCAGCTTGGCCCCAGGGGCCCCGGGTAATGAAAAACTGTTTTTT. The V gene is TRBV5-1, the J gene TRBJ1-4, with D perhaps TRBD1 (6 bases). This CDR3 contains 17 residues. V lost 0 bases and J lost 4, with 16 bases in between. Germline CDR1 is SGHRS and CDR2 is YFSETQ.

This clone was seen only a few times. The chain links TRBV7-9 to TRBJ1-1, with no clear D. The CDR3 covers 12 residues. V was cut by 3 bases and J by 5 bases, with 7 bases left in between. CDR1 is SEHNR and CDR2 is FQNEAQ in the germline V gene (reference sequence). The CDR3 loop reads CASSFGLTEAFF. Written as DNA, the CDR3 is TGTGCCAGCAGCTTCGGACTTACTGAAGCTTTCTTT.

This clone was seen only a few times. The chain employs TRBV18 and TRBJ1-3; no definite D call. This CDR3 comprises 15 residues. V dropped 2 bases and J dropped 2 bases, with 10 bases sitting between them. The germline CDR1 and CDR2 sequences are KGHSH and LQKENI. The CDR3 DNA reads TGTGCCAGCTCACCATTAGACATTGCTGGAAACACCATATATTTT. This translates into CASSPLDIAGNTIYF.

Comments on this clone: Just one base apart from a much larger clone, this may be a read error. The chain carries TRBV6-1 and TRBJ2-7, with 9 bases fitting TRBD1. Per germline, CDR1 MNHNS and CDR2 SASEGT. V shed 4 bases and J 3 bases; nucleotides not matched to a gene: 1. The CDR3 has 13 residues. CDR3 residues: CASSADRGYEQYF. CDR3 DNA: TGTGCCAGCAGTGCGGACAGGGGCTACGAGCAGTACTTC.

V usage is TRBV5-5 and J usage is TRBJ1-1, with D tentatively TRBD1 (5 bases). Germline CDR1 reads SGHKS; CDR2 reads YYEKEE (reference sequence). CDR3 size: 12 residues. Trimming left V 0 bases short and J 7 bases short, with 7 bases between. In nucleotides, the CDR3 is TGTGCCAGCAGCTTGGCGGGGGGTGAAGCTTTCTTT. As protein: CASSLAGGEAFF.

The genes are TRBV18 and TRBJ2-6; D is ambiguous. The V and J ends lost 3 bases and 0 bases respectively, with 3 bases between them. CDR3 length: 14 residues. Germline CDR1 reads KGHSH; CDR2 reads LQKENI. The CDR3 is CASSPGSGANVLTF. The CDR3 DNA reads as TGTGCCAGCTCACCCGGCTCTGGGGCCAACGTCCTGACTTTC.